This passage covers 15 T cell receptor beta chains from one sample sequenced in a study of blood T cell repertoires in COVID-19 (dated by TCRdb to about 2020). Libraries were prepared through the immunoSEQ multiplex PCR assay. As stored in TCRdb, this immuneACCESS dataset retains in-frame rearrangements with V and J assigned. A fraction of the clones does not appear; measured against another copy, unresolved V genes explain less than half of the discrepancy, and the remainder lacks a known reason. The sample table shows about 89,000 clones, and more than 65% are seen once. The ten largest clonotypes hold approximately 11% of the sample. The sample taken for sequencing was peripheral blood. Receptors were obtained from an elderly woman with acute or convalescent COVID-19.

This clone has a handful of counts. The chain links TRBV6-2 or TRBV6-3 to TRBJ2-2; 7 bases fit TRBD1. The CDR3 spans 15 residues. CDR1 is MNHEY, CDR2 SVGEGT, per germline. V gave up 2 bases and J gave up 3 bases; unmatched junction bases: 3. CDR3: CASSYKGADTGELFF. In DNA, the CDR3 is TGTGCCAGCAGTTACAAGGGGGCGGACACCGGGGAGCTGTTTTTT.

The chain has TRBV28 and TRBJ1-1; TRBD1 matches 9 bases. From germline, CDR1 is MDHEN and CDR2 SYDVKM. V lost 6 bases and J lost 3; bases outside the gene matches: 8. This CDR3 spans 15 amino acids. This CDR3 reads CASRPGQGGYTEAFF. The CDR3 DNA reads TGTGCCAGCAGACCGGGACAGGGAGGTTACACTGAAGCTTTCTTT.

In nucleotides, the CDR3 is TGTGCCAGCAGCTTAGAATTGGGACTTGAAGCTTTCTTT. It encodes CASSLELGLEAFF. The J gene is TRBJ1-1, the V gene TRBV5-6; D is possibly TRBD1 (5 bases). The V gene's germline CDR1 is SGHDT and CDR2 YYEEEE. CDR3 size: 13 residues. V dropped 2 bases and J dropped 7 bases, with 12 bases sitting between them.

The chain employs TRBV6-4 and TRBJ1-1, with a possible D match to TRBD1 (5 bases). Trimming pared 4 bases from V and 6 bases from J, leaving 12 bases between. The CDR3 contains 13 residues. Germline V gene data show CDR1 as MRHNA and CDR2 as SNTAGT. CDR3 sequence reads: CASSVREGAEAFF. In nucleotides, the CDR3 is TGTGCCAGCAGTGTCAGGGAGGGTGCTGAAGCTTTCTTT.

V usage is TRBV2 and J usage is TRBJ1-2, with 8 bases lining up with TRBD1. V was pared by 7 bases and J by 4 bases, with 8 bases of the junction left unmatched. This CDR3 comprises 14 residues. Germline loops: CDR1 SNHLY, CDR2 FYNNEI. In DNA, the CDR3 is TGTGCCAGCACGAGGACTGGACAGGGCTATGGCTACACCTTC. It encodes CASTRTGQGYGYTF. The variable domain in full, with the rest retrieved from reference TRBV2 and TRBJ1-2, is EPEVTQTPSHQVTQMGQEVILRCVPISNHLYFYWYRQILGQKVEFLVSFYNNEISEKSEIFDDQFSVERPDGSNFTLKIRSTKLEDSAMYFCASTRTGQGYGYTFGSGTRLTVV.

The CDR3: CASSAAGTGSDTQYF. For the CDR3, the DNA is TGTGCCAGTAGTGCGGCCGGGACAGGGTCAGATACGCAGTATTTT. The chain links TRBV19 to TRBJ2-3, with TRBD1 matching over 9 bases. Looked up from germline, CDR1 is LNHDA and CDR2 is SQIVND (reference sequence). The V segment lost 5 bases and the J segment 4 bases; nucleotides outside the gene matches: 7. CDR3 length equals 15 residues.

This clone was seen a few times. This chain connects TRBV9 to TRBJ1-3; D possibly corresponds to TRBD1 (6 bases). The CDR3 spans 16 residues. Germline assignment: CDR1 SGDLS and CDR2 YYNGEE. V was shortened by 3 bases and J by 4 bases, with 17 bases between the two germline ends. DNA of the CDR3: TGTGCCAGCAGCGATACAACCGGGACATTCGGAAACACCATATATTTT. It yields the protein CASSDTTGTFGNTIYF.

The sample holds a few counts of this clone. The chain is built from TRBV28 and TRBJ1-2; D unresolved. The germline V gene encodes CDR1 MDHEN and CDR2 SYDVKM. The length of the CDR3 is 12 residues. Trimming removed 6 bases from V and 5 bases from J, with 10 bases in between. The CDR3, as DNA: TGTGCCAGCAGACGGTTCCCATATGGCTACACCTTC. Protein sequence: CASRRFPYGYTF.

Concerning this clone: At one boundary the junction diverges from the germline segment, which might be a read error. The rearrangement links TRBV24-1 to TRBJ2-5, with TRBD1 as a possible D gene (6 bases). From germline, CDR1 is KGHDR and CDR2 SFDVKD. There are 16 residues in the CDR3. The CDR3 region has the DNA TGTGCCGCCAGTGATTTGGCCACAGGGTTGGGAGAGACCCAGTACTTC. Encoded protein: CAASDLATGLGETQYF.

The genes are TRBV28 and TRBJ2-1; D perhaps matches TRBD1 (6 bases). Trimming took off 6 bases at V and 1 base at J, with 22 bases between the two ends. The CDR3 is 18 residues long. Per germline, CDR1 MDHEN and CDR2 SYDVKM. In DNA form, the CDR3 reads TGTGCCAGCAGCTATACAAAACTGACAGGAGGTTCCTACAATGAGCAGTTCTTC. Protein: CASSYTKLTGGSYNEQFF.

CDR3 sequence reads: CASSYGGNSGNTIYF. Written as DNA, the CDR3 is TGTGCCAGCAGTTACGGCGGAAACTCTGGAAACACCATATATTTT. The rearrangement joins TRBV6-2 or TRBV6-3 to TRBJ1-3; D gene ambiguous. In germline, CDR1 is MNHEY, CDR2 SVGEGT. The CDR3 runs to 15 residues. Trimming shortened V by 2 bases and J by 0 bases, and 8 bases separated the two germline ends.

The chain employs TRBV19 and TRBJ2-1, with TRBD2 matching over 7 bases. This CDR3 region has 15 residues. Germline CDR1 LNHDA, CDR2 SQIVND (reference sequence). Germline trimming cut 3 bases from V and 8 bases from J; bases unmatched to any gene: 10. CDR3 DNA: TGTGCCAGTAGTATCGGGGGGAACGAGGCCGATGAGCAGTTCTTC. Translating it yields CASSIGGNEADEQFF.

This CDR3 reads CASTYDTEAFF. CDR3 nucleotide sequence: TGTGCCAGCACCTATGACACTGAAGCTTTCTTT. This chain joins TRBV6-5 and TRBJ1-1; D ambiguous. V lost 7 bases, J lost 3 bases, and 6 bases lay in between. The CDR3 is 11 amino acids. The germline V gene encodes CDR1 MNHEY and CDR2 SVGAGI.

The chain joins TRBV2 to TRBJ2-7, with D possibly being TRBD2 (6 bases). V was clipped by 3 bases and J by 0 bases, with 9 bases between them. The CDR3 spans 14 residues. Germline CDR1 and CDR2: SNHLY and FYNNEI. The CDR3 DNA is TGTGCCAGCAGTGAGCGGGGTAGCTCCTACGAGCAGTACTTC. Translation gives CASSERGSSYEQYF.

The V gene is TRBV5-1, the J gene TRBJ1-4; 8 nucleotides line up with TRBD1. The CDR3 runs 16 residues. Germline CDR1 is SGHRS and CDR2 is YFSETQ. The V segment lost 5 bases and the J segment 0 bases; nucleotides outside the gene matches: 6. The CDR3, as DNA: TGCGCCAGCAGTTACGGACAGGGTACAACTAATGAAAAACTGTTTTTT. Residues: CASSYGQGTTNEKLFF.